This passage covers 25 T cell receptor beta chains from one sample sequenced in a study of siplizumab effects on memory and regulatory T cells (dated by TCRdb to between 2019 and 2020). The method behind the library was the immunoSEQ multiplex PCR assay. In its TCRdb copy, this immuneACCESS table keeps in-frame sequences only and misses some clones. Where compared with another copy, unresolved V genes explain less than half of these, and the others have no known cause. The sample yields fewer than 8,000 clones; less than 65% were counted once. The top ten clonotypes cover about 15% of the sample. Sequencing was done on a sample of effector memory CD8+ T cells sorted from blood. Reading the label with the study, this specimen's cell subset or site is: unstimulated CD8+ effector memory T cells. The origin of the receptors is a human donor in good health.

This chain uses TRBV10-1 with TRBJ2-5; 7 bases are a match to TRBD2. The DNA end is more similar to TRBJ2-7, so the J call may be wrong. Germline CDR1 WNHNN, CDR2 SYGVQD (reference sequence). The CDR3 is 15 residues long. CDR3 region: CASSEEASGSYEQYF. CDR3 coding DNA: TGCGCCAGCAGTGAAGAAGCTAGCGGCAGTTACGAGCAGTACTTC.

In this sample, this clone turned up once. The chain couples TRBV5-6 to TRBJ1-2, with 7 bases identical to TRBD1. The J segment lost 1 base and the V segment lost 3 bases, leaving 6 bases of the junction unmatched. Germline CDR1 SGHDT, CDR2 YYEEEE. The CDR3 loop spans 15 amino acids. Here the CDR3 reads CASSSDRRINYGYTF. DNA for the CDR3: TGTGCCAGCAGCTCGGACAGGCGGATTAACTATGGCTACACCTTC. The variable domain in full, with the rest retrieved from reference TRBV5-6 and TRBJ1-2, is DAGVTQSPTHLIKTRGQQVTLRCSPKSGHDTVSWYQQALGQGPQFIFQYYEEEERQRGNFPDRFSGHQFPNYSSELNVNALLLGDSALYLCASSSDRRINYGYTFGSGTRLTVV.

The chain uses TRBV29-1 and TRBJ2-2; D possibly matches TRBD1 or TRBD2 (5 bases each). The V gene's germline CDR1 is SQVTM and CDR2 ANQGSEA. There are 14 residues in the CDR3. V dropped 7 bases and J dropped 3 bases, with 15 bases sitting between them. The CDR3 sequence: CSAGTGTHTGELFF. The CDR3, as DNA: TGCAGCGCGGGAACAGGCACCCACACCGGGGAGCTGTTTTTT.

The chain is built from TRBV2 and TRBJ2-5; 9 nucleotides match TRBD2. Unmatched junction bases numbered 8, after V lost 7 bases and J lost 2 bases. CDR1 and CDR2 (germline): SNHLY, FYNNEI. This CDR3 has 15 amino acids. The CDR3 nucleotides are TGTGCCAGCAAGGCTAGCGGGATGAATCAAGAGACCCAGTACTTC. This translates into CASKASGMNQETQYF.

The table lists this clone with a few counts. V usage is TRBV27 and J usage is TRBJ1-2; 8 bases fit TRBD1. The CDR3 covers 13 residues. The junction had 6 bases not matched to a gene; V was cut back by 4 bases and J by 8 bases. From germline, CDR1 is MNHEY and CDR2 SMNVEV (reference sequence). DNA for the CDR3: TGTGCCAGCAGTTCCCCGACAGGGGACGGCTACACCTTC. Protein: CASSSPTGDGYTF.

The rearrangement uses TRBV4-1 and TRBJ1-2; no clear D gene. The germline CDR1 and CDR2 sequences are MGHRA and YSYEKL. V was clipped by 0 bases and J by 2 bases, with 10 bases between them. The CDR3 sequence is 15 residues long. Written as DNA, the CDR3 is TGCGCCAGCAGCCAAGAGCCGGTAGCCAACTATGGCTACACCTTC. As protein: CASSQEPVANYGYTF.

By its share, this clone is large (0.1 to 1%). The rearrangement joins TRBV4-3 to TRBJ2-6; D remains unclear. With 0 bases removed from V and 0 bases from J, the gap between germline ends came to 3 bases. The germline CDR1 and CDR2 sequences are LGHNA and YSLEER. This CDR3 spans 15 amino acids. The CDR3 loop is CASSQELSGANVLTF. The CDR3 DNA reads TGCGCCAGCAGCCAAGAACTCTCTGGGGCCAACGTCCTGACTTTC.

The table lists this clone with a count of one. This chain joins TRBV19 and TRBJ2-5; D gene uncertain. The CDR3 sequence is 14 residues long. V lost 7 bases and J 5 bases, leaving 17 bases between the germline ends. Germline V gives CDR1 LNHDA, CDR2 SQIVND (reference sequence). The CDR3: CASTSAEVSETQYF. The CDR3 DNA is TGTGCCAGTACCTCGGCTGAGGTGAGCGAGACCCAGTACTTC.

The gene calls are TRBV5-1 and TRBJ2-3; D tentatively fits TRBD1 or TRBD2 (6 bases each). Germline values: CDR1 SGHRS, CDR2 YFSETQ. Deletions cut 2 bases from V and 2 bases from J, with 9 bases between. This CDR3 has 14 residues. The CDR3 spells CASSFGGPTDTQYF. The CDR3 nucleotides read TGCGCCAGCAGCTTCGGGGGCCCCACAGATACGCAGTATTTT.

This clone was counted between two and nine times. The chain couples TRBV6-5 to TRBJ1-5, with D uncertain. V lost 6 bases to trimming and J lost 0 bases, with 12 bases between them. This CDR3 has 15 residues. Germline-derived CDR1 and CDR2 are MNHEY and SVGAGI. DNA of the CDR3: TGTGCCAGCAGCCCTATGGGGAATAGCAATCAGCCCCAGCATTTT. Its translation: CASSPMGNSNQPQHF.

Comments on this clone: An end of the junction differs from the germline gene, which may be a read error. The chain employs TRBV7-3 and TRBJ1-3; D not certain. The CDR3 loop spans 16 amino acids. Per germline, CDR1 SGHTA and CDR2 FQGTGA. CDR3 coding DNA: TGCGCCAGCAGCCAAGACCCCGGAGACTCTGGAAACACCATATATTTT. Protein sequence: CASSQDPGDSGNTIYF. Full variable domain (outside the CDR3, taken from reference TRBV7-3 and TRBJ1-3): GAGVSQTPSNKVTEKGKYVELRCDPISGHTALYWYRQSLGQGPEFLIYFQGTGAADDSGLPNDRFFAVRPEGSVSTLKIQRTERGDSAVYLCASSQDPGDSGNTIYFGEGSWLTVV.

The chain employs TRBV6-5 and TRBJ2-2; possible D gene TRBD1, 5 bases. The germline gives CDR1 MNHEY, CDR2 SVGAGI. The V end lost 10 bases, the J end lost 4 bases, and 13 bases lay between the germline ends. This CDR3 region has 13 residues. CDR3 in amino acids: CAIPGPGTGELFF. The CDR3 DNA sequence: TGTGCCATTCCAGGGCCTGGCACCGGGGAGCTGTTTTTT.

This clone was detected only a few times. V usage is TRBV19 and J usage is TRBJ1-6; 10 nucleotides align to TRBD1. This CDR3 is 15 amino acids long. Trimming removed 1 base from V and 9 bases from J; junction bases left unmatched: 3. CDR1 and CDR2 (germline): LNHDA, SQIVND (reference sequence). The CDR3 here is CASSIGGTGASPLHF. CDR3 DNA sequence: TGTGCCAGTAGTATAGGCGGGACAGGGGCTTCACCCCTCCACTTT.

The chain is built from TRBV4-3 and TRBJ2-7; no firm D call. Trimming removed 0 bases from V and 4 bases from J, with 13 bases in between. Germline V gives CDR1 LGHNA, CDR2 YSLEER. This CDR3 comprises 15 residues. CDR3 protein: CASSQDYRAPYEQYF. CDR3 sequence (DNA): TGCGCCAGCAGCCAAGATTATCGTGCCCCTTACGAGCAGTACTTC.

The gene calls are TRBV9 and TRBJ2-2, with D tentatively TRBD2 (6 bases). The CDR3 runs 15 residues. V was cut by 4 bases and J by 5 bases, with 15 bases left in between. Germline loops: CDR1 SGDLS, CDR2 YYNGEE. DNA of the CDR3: TGTGCCAGCAGCCCAGCCGGGGGTTATACCGGGGAGCTGTTTTTT. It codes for CASSPAGGYTGELFF.

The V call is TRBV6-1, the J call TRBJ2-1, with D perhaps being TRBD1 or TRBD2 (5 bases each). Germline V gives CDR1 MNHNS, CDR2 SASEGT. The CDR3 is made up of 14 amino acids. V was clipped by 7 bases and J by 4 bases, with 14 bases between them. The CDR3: CASTPRGEYNEQFF. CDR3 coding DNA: TGTGCCAGCACCCCGAGAGGGGAGTACAATGAGCAGTTCTTC.

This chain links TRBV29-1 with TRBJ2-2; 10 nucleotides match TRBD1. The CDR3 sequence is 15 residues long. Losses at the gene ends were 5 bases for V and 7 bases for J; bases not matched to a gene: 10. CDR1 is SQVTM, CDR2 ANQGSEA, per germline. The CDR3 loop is CSVTVGTGEVGELFF. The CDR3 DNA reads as TGCAGCGTTACGGTCGGGACAGGGGAGGTCGGGGAGCTGTTTTTT.

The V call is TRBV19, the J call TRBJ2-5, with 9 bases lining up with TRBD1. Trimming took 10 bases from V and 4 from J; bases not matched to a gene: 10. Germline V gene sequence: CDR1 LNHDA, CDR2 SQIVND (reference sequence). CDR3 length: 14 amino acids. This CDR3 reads CATTPGTGRETQYF. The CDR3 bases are TGTGCCACCACCCCAGGGACAGGGAGAGAGACCCAGTACTTC.

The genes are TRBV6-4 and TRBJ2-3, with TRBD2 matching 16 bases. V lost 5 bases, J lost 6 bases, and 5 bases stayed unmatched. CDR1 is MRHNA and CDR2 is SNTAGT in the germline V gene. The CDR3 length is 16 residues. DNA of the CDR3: TGTGCCAGCAGTCCGGGACTAGCGGGGGGGCCGGATACGCAGTATTTT. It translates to CASSPGLAGGPDTQYF.

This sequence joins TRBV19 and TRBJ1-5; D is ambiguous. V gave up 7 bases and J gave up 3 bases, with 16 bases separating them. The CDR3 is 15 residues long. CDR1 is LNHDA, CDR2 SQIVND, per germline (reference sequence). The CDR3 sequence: CASTGWEQINQPQHF. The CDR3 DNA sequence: TGTGCCAGTACGGGGTGGGAGCAGATCAATCAGCCCCAGCATTTT.

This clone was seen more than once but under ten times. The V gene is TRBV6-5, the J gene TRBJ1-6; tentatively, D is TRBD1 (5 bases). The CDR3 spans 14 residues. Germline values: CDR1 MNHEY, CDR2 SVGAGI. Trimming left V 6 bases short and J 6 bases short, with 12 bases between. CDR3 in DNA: TGTGCCAGCAGGCTCGGGGCAGGTAATTCACCCCTCCACTTT. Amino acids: CASRLGAGNSPLHF.

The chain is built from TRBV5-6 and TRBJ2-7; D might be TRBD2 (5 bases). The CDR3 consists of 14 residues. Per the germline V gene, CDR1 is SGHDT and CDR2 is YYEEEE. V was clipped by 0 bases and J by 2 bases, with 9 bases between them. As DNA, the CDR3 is TGTGCCAGCAGCTTGGGGGGAGCTCCCTACGAGCAGTACTTC. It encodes CASSLGGAPYEQYF.

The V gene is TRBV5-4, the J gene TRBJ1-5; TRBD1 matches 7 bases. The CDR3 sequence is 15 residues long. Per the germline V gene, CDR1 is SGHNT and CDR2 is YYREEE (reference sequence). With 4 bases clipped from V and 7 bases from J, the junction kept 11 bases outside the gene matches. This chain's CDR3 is CASSVLQGTGQPQHF. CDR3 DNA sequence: TGTGCCAGCAGCGTCTTACAGGGGACGGGGCAGCCCCAGCATTTT.

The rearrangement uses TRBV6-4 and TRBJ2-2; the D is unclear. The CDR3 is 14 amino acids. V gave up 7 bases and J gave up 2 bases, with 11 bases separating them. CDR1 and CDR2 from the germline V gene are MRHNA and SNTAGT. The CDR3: CASTSSDNTGELFF. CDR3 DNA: TGTGCCAGCACCTCCTCCGACAACACCGGGGAGCTGTTTTTT.

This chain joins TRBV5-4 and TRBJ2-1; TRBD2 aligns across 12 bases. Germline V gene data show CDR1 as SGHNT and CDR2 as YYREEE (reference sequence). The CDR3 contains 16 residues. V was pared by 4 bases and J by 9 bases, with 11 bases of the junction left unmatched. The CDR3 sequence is CASSPSSGGARIEQFF. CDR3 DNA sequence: TGTGCCAGCAGCCCCTCTAGCGGGGGGGCCAGGATTGAGCAGTTCTTC.